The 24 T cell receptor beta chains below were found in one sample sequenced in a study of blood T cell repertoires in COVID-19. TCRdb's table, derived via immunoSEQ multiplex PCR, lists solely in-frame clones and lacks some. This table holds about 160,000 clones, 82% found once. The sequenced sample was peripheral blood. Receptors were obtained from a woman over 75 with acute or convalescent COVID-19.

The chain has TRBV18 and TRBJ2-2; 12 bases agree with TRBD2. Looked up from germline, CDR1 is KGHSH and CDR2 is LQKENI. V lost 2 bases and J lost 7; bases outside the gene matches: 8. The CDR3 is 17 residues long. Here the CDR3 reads CASSPERTSGEFGELFF. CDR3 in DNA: TGTGCCAGCTCACCAGAAAGGACTAGCGGGGAATTCGGGGAGCTGTTTTTT.

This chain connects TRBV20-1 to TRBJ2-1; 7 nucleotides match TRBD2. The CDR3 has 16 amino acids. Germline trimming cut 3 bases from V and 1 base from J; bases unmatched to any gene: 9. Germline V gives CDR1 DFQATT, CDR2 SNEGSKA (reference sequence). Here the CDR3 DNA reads TGCAGTGCTAGTTCCTCGACGGGGGGTTCCTACAATGAGCAGTTCTTC. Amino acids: CSASSSTGGSYNEQFF.

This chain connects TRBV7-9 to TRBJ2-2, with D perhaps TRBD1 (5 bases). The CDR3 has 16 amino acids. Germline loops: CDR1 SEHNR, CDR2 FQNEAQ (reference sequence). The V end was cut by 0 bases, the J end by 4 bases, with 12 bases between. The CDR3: CASSLAPTASTGELFF. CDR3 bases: TGTGCCAGCAGCTTAGCCCCGACAGCTAGCACCGGGGAGCTGTTTTTT.

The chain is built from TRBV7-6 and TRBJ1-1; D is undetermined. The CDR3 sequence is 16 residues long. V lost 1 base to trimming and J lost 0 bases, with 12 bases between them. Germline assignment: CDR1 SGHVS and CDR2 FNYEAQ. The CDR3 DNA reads TGTGCCAGCAGCTTAGGATATGGAGGGTTGAACACTGAAGCTTTCTTT. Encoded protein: CASSLGYGGLNTEAFF.

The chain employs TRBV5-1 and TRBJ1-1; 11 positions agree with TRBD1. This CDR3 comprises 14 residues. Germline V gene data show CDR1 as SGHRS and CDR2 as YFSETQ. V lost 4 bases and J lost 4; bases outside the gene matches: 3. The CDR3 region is CASSTGQGGTEAFF. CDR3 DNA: TGCGCCAGCAGCACGGGACAGGGGGGCACTGAAGCTTTCTTT.

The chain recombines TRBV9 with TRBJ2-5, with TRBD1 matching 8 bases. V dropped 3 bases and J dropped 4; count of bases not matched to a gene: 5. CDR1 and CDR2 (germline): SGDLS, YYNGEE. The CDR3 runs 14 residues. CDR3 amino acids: CASSGGQGGETQYF. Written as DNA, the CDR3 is TGTGCCAGCAGCGGAGGACAGGGAGGAGAGACCCAGTACTTC.

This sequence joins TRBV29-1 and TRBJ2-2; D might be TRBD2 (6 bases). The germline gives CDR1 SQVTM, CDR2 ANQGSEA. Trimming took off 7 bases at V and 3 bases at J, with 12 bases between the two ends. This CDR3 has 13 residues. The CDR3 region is CSGLDYYTGELFF. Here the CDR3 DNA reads TGCAGCGGGCTGGACTATTACACCGGGGAGCTGTTTTTT.

Here the CDR3 reads CASTPTGGGGKTQYF. The CDR3 region has the DNA TGTGCCAGTACCCCAACCGGAGGGGGCGGGAAGACCCAGTACTTC. J is TRBJ2-5 and V is TRBV19; perhaps TRBD1 as D (7 bases). V lost 7 bases and J lost 6, with 21 bases in between. CDR1 LNHDA and CDR2 SQIVND come from the germline V gene (reference sequence). CDR3 length: 15 residues. The full variable domain, completed using reference TRBV19 and TRBJ2-5, is DGGITQSPKYLFRKEGQNVTLSCEQNLNHDAMYWYRQDPGQGLRLIYYSQIVNDFQKGDIAEGYSVSREKKESFPLTVTSAQKNPTAFYLCASTPTGGGGKTQYFGPGTRLLVL.

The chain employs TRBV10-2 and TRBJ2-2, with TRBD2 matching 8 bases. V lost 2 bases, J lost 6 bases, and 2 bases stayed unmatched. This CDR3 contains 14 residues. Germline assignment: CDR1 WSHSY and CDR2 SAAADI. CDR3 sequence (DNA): TGCGCCAGCAGTGAGCCTAGCGGGTCCGGGGAGCTGTTTTTT. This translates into CASSEPSGSGELFF.

The CDR3 reads CASSLDRASYEQYF. CDR3 sequence (DNA): TGTGCCAGCAGCCTGGACAGGGCCTCCTACGAGCAGTACTTC. The V and J genes are TRBV5-5 and TRBJ2-7; 8 bases are shared with TRBD1. Per the germline V gene, CDR1 is SGHKS and CDR2 is YYEKEE (reference sequence). V shed 4 bases and J 0 bases; nucleotides not matched to a gene: 3. The CDR3 is 14 amino acids.

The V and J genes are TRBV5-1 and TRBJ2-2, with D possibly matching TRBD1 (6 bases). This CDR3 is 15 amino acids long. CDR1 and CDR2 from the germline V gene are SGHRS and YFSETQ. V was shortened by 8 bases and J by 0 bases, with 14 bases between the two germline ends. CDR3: CASRWTAANTGELFF. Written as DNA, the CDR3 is TGCGCCAGTCGTTGGACAGCCGCGAACACCGGGGAGCTGTTTTTT.

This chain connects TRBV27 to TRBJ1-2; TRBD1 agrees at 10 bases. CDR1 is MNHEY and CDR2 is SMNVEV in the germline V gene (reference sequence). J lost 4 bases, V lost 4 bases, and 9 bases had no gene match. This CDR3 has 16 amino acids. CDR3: CASSSGTGAYSYGYTF. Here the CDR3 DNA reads TGTGCCAGCAGTTCAGGGACAGGGGCCTACAGCTATGGCTACACCTTC.

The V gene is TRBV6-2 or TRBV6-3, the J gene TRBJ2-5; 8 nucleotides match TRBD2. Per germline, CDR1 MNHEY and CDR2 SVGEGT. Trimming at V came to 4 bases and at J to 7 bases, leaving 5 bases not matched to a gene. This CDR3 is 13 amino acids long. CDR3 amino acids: CASSSSREGTQYF. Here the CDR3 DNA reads TGTGCCAGCAGTTCTTCCCGGGAGGGGACCCAGTACTTC.

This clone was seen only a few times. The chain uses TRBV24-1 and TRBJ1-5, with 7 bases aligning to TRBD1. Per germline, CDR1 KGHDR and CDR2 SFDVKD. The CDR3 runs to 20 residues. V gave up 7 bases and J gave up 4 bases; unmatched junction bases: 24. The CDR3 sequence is CATSPGGRGTPGGNNQPQHF. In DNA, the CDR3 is TGTGCCACCAGCCCCGGGGGCAGGGGGACTCCGGGGGGGAATAATCAGCCCCAGCATTTT.

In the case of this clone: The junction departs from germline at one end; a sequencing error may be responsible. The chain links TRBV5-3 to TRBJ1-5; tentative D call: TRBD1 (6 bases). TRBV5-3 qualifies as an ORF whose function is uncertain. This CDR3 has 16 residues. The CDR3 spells CARRLGGGGSNQPQHF. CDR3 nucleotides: TGTGCCAGACGCTTGGGGGGGGGCGGTAGCAATCAGCCCCAGCATTTT.

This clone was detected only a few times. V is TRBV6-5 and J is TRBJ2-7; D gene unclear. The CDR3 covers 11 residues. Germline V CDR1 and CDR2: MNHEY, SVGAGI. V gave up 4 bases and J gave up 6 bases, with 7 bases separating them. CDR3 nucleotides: TGTGCCAGCAGTTCGGGTGGCGAGCAGTACTTC. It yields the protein CASSSGGEQYF.

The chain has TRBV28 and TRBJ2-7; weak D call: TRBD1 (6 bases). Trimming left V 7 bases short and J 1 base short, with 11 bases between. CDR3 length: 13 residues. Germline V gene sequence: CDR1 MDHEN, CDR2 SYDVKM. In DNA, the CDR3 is TGTGCCAGCAATGGGGGCCGGTCCTACGAGCAGTACTTC. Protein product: CASNGGRSYEQYF.

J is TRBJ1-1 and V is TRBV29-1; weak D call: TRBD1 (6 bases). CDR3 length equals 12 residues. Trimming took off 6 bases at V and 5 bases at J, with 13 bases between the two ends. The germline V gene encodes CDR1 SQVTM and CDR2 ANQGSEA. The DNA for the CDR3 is TGCAGCGTGATAAAGAGGGGGACTGAAGCTTTCTTT. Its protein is CSVIKRGTEAFF.

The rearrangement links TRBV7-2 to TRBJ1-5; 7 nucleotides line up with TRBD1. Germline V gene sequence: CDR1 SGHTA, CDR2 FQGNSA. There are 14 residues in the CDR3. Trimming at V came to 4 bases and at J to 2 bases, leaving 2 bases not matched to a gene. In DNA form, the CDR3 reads TGTGCCAGCAGCTCAGGGGGACGCAATCAGCCCCAGCATTTT. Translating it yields CASSSGGRNQPQHF.

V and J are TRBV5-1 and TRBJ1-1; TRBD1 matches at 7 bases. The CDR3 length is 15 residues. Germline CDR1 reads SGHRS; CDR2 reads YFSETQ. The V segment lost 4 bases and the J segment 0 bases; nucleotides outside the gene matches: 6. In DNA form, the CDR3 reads TGCGCCAGCAGCGCGGACAGGACGATGAACACTGAAGCTTTCTTT. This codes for CASSADRTMNTEAFF.

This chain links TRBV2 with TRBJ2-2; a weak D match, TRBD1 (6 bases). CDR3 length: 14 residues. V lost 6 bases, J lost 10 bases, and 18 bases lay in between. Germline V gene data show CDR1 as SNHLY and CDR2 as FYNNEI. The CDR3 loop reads CASSRDTSTTELFF. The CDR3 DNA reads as TGTGCCAGCAGCCGGGACACTTCTACGACGGAGCTGTTTTTT.

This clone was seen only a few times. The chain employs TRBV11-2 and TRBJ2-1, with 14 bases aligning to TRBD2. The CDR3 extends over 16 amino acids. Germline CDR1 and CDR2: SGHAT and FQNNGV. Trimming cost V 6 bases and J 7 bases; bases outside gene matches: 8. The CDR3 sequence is CASRRTGTSGRNEQFF. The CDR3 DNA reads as TGTGCCAGCAGGCGAACCGGGACTAGCGGGAGAAATGAGCAGTTCTTC.

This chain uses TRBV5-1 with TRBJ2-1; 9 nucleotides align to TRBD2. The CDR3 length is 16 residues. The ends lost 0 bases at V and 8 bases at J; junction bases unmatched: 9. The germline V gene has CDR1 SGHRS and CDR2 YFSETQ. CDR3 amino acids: CASSLEAGGPSDEQFF. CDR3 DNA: TGCGCCAGCAGCTTGGAGGCGGGAGGGCCTTCGGATGAGCAGTTCTTC.

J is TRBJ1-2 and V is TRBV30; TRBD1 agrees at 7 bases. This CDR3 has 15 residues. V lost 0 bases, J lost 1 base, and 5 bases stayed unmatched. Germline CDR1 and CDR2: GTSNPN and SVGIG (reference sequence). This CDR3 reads CAWSVGQDLNYGYTF. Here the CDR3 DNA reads TGTGCCTGGAGTGTAGGACAGGATCTTAACTATGGCTACACCTTC. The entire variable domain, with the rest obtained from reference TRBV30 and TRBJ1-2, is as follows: SQTIHQWPATLVQPVGSPLSLECTVEGTSNPNLYWYRQAAGRGLQLLFYSVGIGQISSEVPQNLSASRPQDRQFILSSKKLLLSDSGFYLCAWSVGQDLNYGYTFGSGTRLTVV.